This T cell receptor beta chain emerged from a study of T-cell memory formation after mild COVID-19. V lost 6 bases, J lost 0 bases, and 10 bases lay in between. The CDR3 consists of 14 residues. Germline CDR1 is LNHDA and CDR2 is SQIVND (reference sequence). Libraries for TCRalpha and TCRbeta carried sample barcodes and unique molecular identifiers via 5'RACE. A single record per CDR3 protein comes from TCRdb applying MiXCR to the 5' RACE reads. The sample comprises around 250,000 distinct CDR3 sequences, 15% to 19% of which are singletons, and 2.1% rests with the top ten. The chain is built from TRBV19 and TRBJ2-3, with a possible D match to TRBD2 (5 bases). Sequencing was performed on PBMCs or a T cell subset sorted from them (not recorded which). The TCR sequence derives from an adult woman who had mild COVID-19 (a few samples of this study predate the infection). Cell type and time point are not known. This CDR3 reads CASRFGGSTDTQYF. The CDR3 DNA reads TGTGCCAGTAGATTCGGCGGGAGCACAGATACGCAGTATTTT.